This passage covers 20 T cell receptor beta chains from one sample sequenced in a study of shared clonotypes between healthy human individuals. CD45RO negativity and positive selection for CCR7 defined naive CD8 cells, a population that excluded terminally differentiated effector memory CD45RA+ cells. The data were produced by immunoSEQ multiplex PCR, yet TCRdb's version contains in-frame clones alone and is incomplete. The data show about 590,000 clones, roughly 96% seen once. Sequencing was carried out using naive CD8+ T cells sorted from blood. The receptor set was obtained from a woman in her 30s in good health.

With regard to this clone: Other DNA sequences within the sample encode an identical CDR3. This chain links TRBV11-2 with TRBJ2-5; no definite D call. The CDR3 spans 12 residues. The V gene lost 1 base and the J gene lost 2 bases, with 2 bases spanning the gap. Germline CDR1 is SGHAT and CDR2 is FQNNGV. The CDR3 spells CASSLAQETQYF. CDR3 nucleotide sequence: TGTGCCAGCAGCTTAGCACAAGAGACCCAGTACTTC.

This clone appeared a single time. The sample has other DNA sequences that encode this CDR3 too. The chain employs TRBV6-5 and TRBJ2-7, with D possibly being TRBD1 (6 bases). The V end was cut by 0 bases, the J end by 4 bases, with 16 bases between. The CDR3 contains 16 residues. Germline CDR1 is MNHEY and CDR2 is SVGAGI. The CDR3 sequence: CASSYSTGPEGYEQYF. DNA for the CDR3: TGTGCCAGCAGTTACTCGACAGGTCCAGAGGGTTACGAGCAGTACTTC.

The CDR3 sequence: CASSHSSGPFLEQYF. CDR3 nucleotide sequence: TGCGCCAGCAGCCATTCTAGCGGACCTTTCTTAGAGCAGTACTTC. This chain connects TRBV5-1 to TRBJ2-7; TRBD2 matches 7 bases. Germline values: CDR1 SGHRS, CDR2 YFSETQ. The V segment lost 4 bases and the J segment 7 bases; nucleotides outside the gene matches: 14. The CDR3 is 15 amino acids.

The rearrangement uses TRBV27 and TRBJ2-3, with D uncertain. The V and J ends lost 7 bases and 6 bases respectively, with 17 bases between them. This CDR3 spans 14 amino acids. CDR1 is MNHEY and CDR2 is SMNVEV in the germline V gene (reference sequence). The CDR3 loop reads CASKHPEFRDTQYF. The CDR3 region has the DNA TGTGCCAGCAAGCATCCCGAATTTAGGGATACGCAGTATTTT.

The CDR3 DNA follows: TGTGCCAGCACCCTGACAGCTCTAGGGAGCGATGGCTACACCTTC. Its translation is CASTLTALGSDGYTF. This rearrangement joins TRBV28 to TRBJ1-2, with a tentative D call TRBD1 (5 bases). There are 15 residues in the CDR3. In germline, CDR1 is MDHEN, CDR2 SYDVKM. The V end was cut by 7 bases, the J end by 6 bases, with 21 bases between.

The gene calls are TRBV5-4 and TRBJ2-7; 8 nucleotides align to TRBD2. V lost 5 bases and J lost 2; bases outside the gene matches: 9. Germline CDR1 and CDR2: SGHNT and YYREEE (reference sequence). The CDR3 is 15 residues long. CDR3 DNA: TGTGCCAGCAGTTTAGGGACTAGTGGAACCTACGAGCAGTACTTC. Residues: CASSLGTSGTYEQYF.

V is TRBV6-6 and J is TRBJ1-4, with D uncertain. Between the trimmed V and J ends, which lost 6 bases and 7 bases, there was a span of 9 bases. The germline V gene has CDR1 MNHNY and CDR2 SVGAGI (reference sequence). The CDR3 is 12 residues long. CDR3 amino acids: CASSWAGEKLFF. DNA of the CDR3: TGTGCCAGCAGCTGGGCTGGTGAAAAACTGTTTTTT.

The chain's CDR3 is CATSSDTVEQYF. The CDR3 DNA is TGTGCCACCAGCAGTGATACAGTCGAGCAGTACTTC. The chain combines TRBV15 with TRBJ2-7; D remains unclear. The CDR3 runs to 12 residues. V was pared by 3 bases and J by 6 bases, with 9 bases between. Germline lookup yields CDR1 LNHNV and CDR2 YYDKDF (reference sequence). The full variable domain, with the rest looked up from reference TRBV15 and TRBJ2-7, is DAMVIQNPRYQVTQFGKPVTLSCSQTLNHNVMYWYQQKSSQAPKLLFHYYDKDFNNEADTPDNFQSRRPNTSFCFLDIRSPGLGDTAMYLCATSSDTVEQYFGPGTRLTVT.

This clone was found once. The rearrangement uses TRBV7-2 and TRBJ2-7; the D is unclear. Trimming removed 5 bases from V and 0 bases from J, with 14 bases in between. The CDR3 is made up of 15 amino acids. CDR1 SGHTA and CDR2 FQGNSA come from the germline V gene. DNA of the CDR3: TGTGCCAGCAGCACCCGGACCTTCAGCTCCTACGAGCAGTACTTC. As protein: CASSTRTFSSYEQYF.

The chain links TRBV4-1 to TRBJ2-3; D is unclear. The CDR3 totals 11 residues. Germline CDR1 and CDR2: MGHRA and YSYEKL. V lost 2 bases, J lost 7 bases, and 4 bases lay in between. Here the CDR3 DNA reads TGCGCCAGCAGCCAAACTAATACGCAGTATTTT. Its protein is CASSQTNTQYF.

This clone was observed a single time. V and J are TRBV7-6 and TRBJ2-7; TRBD1 matches at 10 bases. This CDR3 is built from 16 residues. Trimming took 1 base from V and 4 from J; bases not matched to a gene: 7. Germline-derived CDR1 and CDR2 are SGHVS and FNYEAQ. The DNA of the CDR3 is TGTGCCAGCAGCTTAGTTCCGGGGACAGGGGATTACGAGCAGTACTTC. Its translation: CASSLVPGTGDYEQYF.

The chain couples TRBV11-2 to TRBJ2-2; D not certain. The V and J ends lost 4 bases and 10 bases respectively, with 13 bases between them. The CDR3 has 13 residues. Germline-derived CDR1 and CDR2 are SGHAT and FQNNGV. The CDR3 DNA reads TGTGCCAGCAGCTCTCCCTGGGCGGAGGAGCTGTTTTTT. Translated: CASSSPWAEELFF.

This chain connects TRBV27 to TRBJ2-3; no clear D gene. Germline CDR1 and CDR2: MNHEY and SMNVEV (reference sequence). Trimming pared 7 bases from V and 1 base from J, leaving 9 bases between. The CDR3 totals 13 residues. CDR3 in amino acids: CASIQFGTDTQYF. The CDR3 DNA follows: TGTGCCAGCATTCAGTTCGGCACAGATACGCAGTATTTT.

The chain combines TRBV21-1 with TRBJ2-1; the table calls TRBD1, which could not be checked here. TRBV21-1 is listed as a pseudogene. The CDR3 has 16 residues. DNA of the CDR3: TGTGCCTCCCCCGAGCGAATGACAGGGGATCCCAATGAGCAGTTCTTC. It yields the protein CASPERMTGDPNEQFF.

This rearrangement joins TRBV30 to TRBJ2-1; 10 nucleotides align to TRBD2. V lost 8 bases and J lost 3; bases outside the gene matches: 7. The germline V gene encodes CDR1 GTSNPN and CDR2 SVGIG (reference sequence). The CDR3 covers 14 residues. The CDR3, as DNA: TGTGCCGGGGGTCTAGCGGGAGTCTACAATGAGCAGTTCTTC. Translating gives CAGGLAGVYNEQFF.

This chain uses TRBV5-1 with TRBJ2-7; a weak D match, TRBD1 (5 bases). The CDR3 is 12 residues long. The V end was cut by 7 bases, the J end by 0 bases, with 8 bases between. Per the germline V gene, CDR1 is SGHRS and CDR2 is YFSETQ. CDR3 amino acids: CASQDSSYEQYF. CDR3 in DNA: TGCGCCAGCCAAGACAGCTCCTACGAGCAGTACTTC. Based on the CDR3 plus reference TRBV5-1 and TRBJ2-7, the full variable domain is KAGVTQTPRYLIKTRGQQVTLSCSPISGHRSVSWYQQTPGQGLQFLFEYFSETQRNKGNFPGRFSGRQFSNSRSEMNVSTLELGDSALYLCASQDSSYEQYFGPGTRLTVT.

V usage is TRBV28 and J usage is TRBJ1-3, with D unresolved. The germline gives CDR1 MDHEN, CDR2 SYDVKM. Deletions cut 6 bases from V and 2 bases from J, with 14 bases between. This CDR3 contains 15 residues. The CDR3 nucleotides are TGTGCCAGCAGCGAGATAGGGTCAGCTGGAAACACCATATATTTT. It specifies CASSEIGSAGNTIYF.

In nucleotides, the CDR3 is TGTGCCAGCAGTTTCGTTCCGCTAGGGCCCCAGCATTTT. Its translation is CASSFVPLGPQHF. This chain connects TRBV27 to TRBJ1-5; D unresolved. CDR1 and CDR2 (germline): MNHEY, SMNVEV (reference sequence). The CDR3 extends over 13 amino acids. V dropped 3 bases and J dropped 9 bases, with 12 bases sitting between them.

The chain is built from TRBV30 and TRBJ2-2, with D hard to call. The V end was cut by 2 bases, the J end by 4 bases, with 5 bases between. Germline CDR1 is GTSNPN and CDR2 is SVGIG (reference sequence). This CDR3 has 12 residues. The CDR3, as DNA: TGTGCCTGGAGTAGAACCACCGGGGAGCTGTTTTTT. As protein: CAWSRTTGELFF.

The chain combines TRBV2 with TRBJ2-2; the D gene is possibly TRBD1 (5 bases). CDR3 length equals 14 residues. Per germline, CDR1 SNHLY and CDR2 FYNNEI. V shed 1 base and J shed 3 bases, with 6 bases lying between them. CDR3 DNA: TGTGCCAGCAGTGAAGAGGGGTACACCGGGGAGCTGTTTTTT. This gives the protein CASSEEGYTGELFF.